The 21 T cell receptor beta chains reported below all come from one sample, sequenced in a study of blood T cell repertoires in COVID-19. Some clones are missing from TCRdb's copy, which holds only in-frame ones; the method was immunoSEQ multiplex PCR. The data hold about 210,000 clones, with approximately 86% observed a single time. The specimen was peripheral blood. These receptors came from a young man with active or convalescent COVID-19.

V usage is TRBV27 and J usage is TRBJ2-7; possible D gene TRBD2, 6 bases. The V end lost 8 bases, the J end lost 5 bases, and 19 bases lay between the germline ends. The CDR3 has 14 amino acids. CDR1 and CDR2 from the germline V gene are MNHEY and SMNVEV (reference sequence). As DNA, the CDR3 is TGTGCCAGCTCGTTGGGACTCCTGACAGACGAGCAGTACTTC. Translation: CASSLGLLTDEQYF.

The CDR3 sequence is CASGQRGNQPQHF. DNA of the CDR3: TGTGCTAGTGGCCAAAGGGGTAATCAGCCCCAGCATTTT. The V call is TRBV12-5, the J call TRBJ1-5; D possibly corresponds to TRBD1 (5 bases). Germline V gene data show CDR1 as LGHNT and CDR2 as FRNRAP. The CDR3 totals 13 residues. The V and J ends lost 6 bases and 4 bases respectively, with 10 bases between them.

V is TRBV12-3 or TRBV12-4 and J is TRBJ1-1; D gene ambiguous. Trimming left V 6 bases short and J 10 bases short, with 12 bases between. CDR3 length: 11 amino acids. CDR3 amino acids: CASRLGRRAFF. In DNA, the CDR3 is TGTGCCAGCAGGCTTGGGCGTAGAGCTTTCTTT.

The chain has TRBV4-1 and TRBJ2-2; 7 nucleotides line up with TRBD2. Germline V gene data show CDR1 as MGHRA and CDR2 as YSYEKL. This CDR3 has 17 amino acids. V lost 3 bases, J lost 5 bases, and 12 bases stayed unmatched. Here the CDR3 DNA reads TGCGCCAGCAGCCATCTAGGGAGCGGGAAGAGGACCGGGGAGCTGTTTTTT. Its translation is CASSHLGSGKRTGELFF.

The V gene is TRBV9, the J gene TRBJ1-5, with 9 bases that match TRBD1. Germline values: CDR1 SGDLS, CDR2 YYNGEE. CDR3 size: 15 residues. The V and J ends lost 4 bases and 3 bases, in that order; junction bases with no gene match: 5. The CDR3 region has the DNA TGTGCCAGCAGCCGTGGACAGGGGCCCAATCAGCCCCAGCATTTT. Amino acids: CASSRGQGPNQPQHF.

CDR3 sequence (DNA): TGTGCCAGCAAACAGGGGGTCGGTGAGACCCAGTACTTC. It yields the protein CASKQGVGETQYF. The V gene is TRBV21-1, the J gene TRBJ2-5; the table's TRBD1 call for D was not verified on the DNA. TRBV21-1 constitutes a pseudogene. The CDR3 spans 13 residues.

This clone has a handful of counts. This chain links TRBV5-1 with TRBJ1-6; D is uncertain. Trimming left V 5 bases short and J 10 bases short, with 10 bases between. This CDR3 spans 12 amino acids. Germline V gene data show CDR1 as SGHRS and CDR2 as YFSETQ. This CDR3 is CASSLDGSPLHF. CDR3 nucleotide sequence: TGCGCCAGCAGTCTAGACGGGTCACCCCTCCACTTT.

The V call is TRBV4-2, the J call TRBJ1-1; 7 positions match TRBD1. CDR1 and CDR2 (germline): LGHNA, YNFKEQ. The junction had 7 bases not matched to a gene; V was cut back by 1 base and J by 5 bases. This CDR3 region has 15 residues. The CDR3 DNA is TGTGCCAGCAGCCAAGCGAGGGGGCTAGGAACTGAAGCTTTCTTT. This translates into CASSQARGLGTEAFF.

The chain has TRBV3-1 (or the pseudogene TRBV3-2) and TRBJ2-7; 8 positions match TRBD2. CDR1 LGHDT and CDR2 YNNKEL come from the germline V gene (reference sequence). The CDR3 is 17 amino acids. J was trimmed by 5 bases and V by 1 base; bases with no gene match: 13. CDR3: CASSQGGLALPYDEQYF. CDR3 nucleotide sequence: TGTGCCAGCAGCCAAGGCGGACTAGCCCTCCCGTATGACGAGCAGTACTTC.

This clone has ten or more counts. The rearrangement joins TRBV14 to TRBJ2-2, with D unclear. Germline CDR1 is SGHDN and CDR2 is FVKESK. V was cut by 0 bases and J by 6 bases, with 11 bases left in between. The CDR3 is 15 residues long. The CDR3 loop reads CASSQDFGFAGELFF. CDR3 sequence (DNA): TGTGCCAGCAGCCAAGATTTCGGTTTCGCCGGGGAGCTGTTTTTT.

The V call is TRBV27, the J call TRBJ2-7, with a tentative D call TRBD2 (6 bases). Germline lookup yields CDR1 MNHEY and CDR2 SMNVEV (reference sequence). Deletions cut 2 bases from V and 1 base from J, with 24 bases between. The CDR3 consists of 19 residues. CDR3 protein: CASSLALTTGTGVSYEQYF. The CDR3, as DNA: TGTGCCAGCAGTTTAGCCCTAACTACCGGGACGGGAGTTTCCTACGAGCAGTACTTC.

This chain uses TRBV28 with TRBJ2-7, with a possible D match to TRBD2 (7 bases). V gave up 8 bases and J gave up 7 bases, with 15 bases separating them. The CDR3 contains 12 residues. CDR1 MDHEN and CDR2 SYDVKM come from the germline V gene. Here the CDR3 DNA reads TGTGCCAGCGCGGGAGTTCAGGGGGAGCAGTACTTC. It specifies CASAGVQGEQYF.

The rearrangement joins TRBV7-2 to TRBJ2-5; weak D call: TRBD2 (6 bases). Trimming removed 5 bases from V and 5 bases from J, with 21 bases in between. The CDR3 loop spans 16 amino acids. Germline lookup yields CDR1 SGHTA and CDR2 FQGNSA. The CDR3 nucleotides read TGTGCCAGCAGCCCGGGGGACCTTGTCTATGGTGAGACCCAGTACTTC. Translating it yields CASSPGDLVYGETQYF.

The J gene is TRBJ2-7, the V gene TRBV9, with 8 bases aligning to TRBD1. V trimming: 3 bases; J trimming: 2 bases; junction bases outside the gene matches: 10. Germline CDR1 is SGDLS and CDR2 is YYNGEE. There are 16 residues in the CDR3. The chain's CDR3 is CASSAATGTGAYEQYF. The CDR3 DNA sequence: TGTGCCAGCAGCGCAGCAACCGGGACAGGCGCCTACGAGCAGTACTTC.

The gene calls are TRBV5-5 and TRBJ1-2, with D tentatively TRBD1 (5 bases). The germline CDR1 and CDR2 sequences are SGHKS and YYEKEE (reference sequence). Trimming shortened V by 5 bases and J by 6 bases, and 20 bases separated the two germline ends. The CDR3 is 15 amino acids. CDR3 in amino acids: CASRRQTAVPDGYTF. The CDR3 DNA reads TGTGCCAGCAGGCGACAGACAGCCGTGCCGGATGGCTACACCTTC.

The chain is built from TRBV30 and TRBJ1-4; 7 nucleotides match TRBD1. Per germline, CDR1 GTSNPN and CDR2 SVGIG (reference sequence). This CDR3 has 15 residues. V was clipped by 0 bases and J by 8 bases; unmatched bases: 9. The CDR3 bases are TGTGCCTGGAGTGTTGGACAGACAGGGTGGGAAAAACTGTTTTTT. It translates to CAWSVGQTGWEKLFF.

The J gene is TRBJ2-5, the V gene TRBV5-1, with 9 nucleotides matching TRBD2. Trimming took 0 bases from V and 5 from J; bases not matched to a gene: 5. The germline V gene has CDR1 SGHRS and CDR2 YFSETQ. The CDR3 totals 15 residues. The CDR3 reads CASSLEGGRAETQYF. DNA of the CDR3: TGCGCCAGCAGCTTGGAGGGCGGGAGGGCGGAGACCCAGTACTTC.

The chain uses TRBV24-1 and TRBJ2-7; no clear D. CDR3 length equals 11 residues. The germline CDR1 and CDR2 sequences are KGHDR and SFDVKD. Between the trimmed V and J ends, which lost 4 bases and 6 bases, there was a span of 6 bases. In nucleotides, the CDR3 is TGTGCCACCAGTGAAGGCGGCGAGCAGTACTTC. Amino acids: CATSEGGEQYF.

The sample holds one count of this clone. CDR3 residues: CASCRDRDNEQYF. Written as DNA, the CDR3 is TGTGCCAGCTGCCGGGACAGGGATAACGAGCAGTACTTC. The chain uses TRBV7-2 and TRBJ2-7; TRBD1 matches 9 bases. Germline V gives CDR1 SGHTA, CDR2 FQGNSA. With 8 bases clipped from V and 5 bases from J, the junction kept 7 bases outside the gene matches. The CDR3 length is 13 residues. The full variable domain, with the rest looked up from reference TRBV7-2 and TRBJ2-7, is GAGVSQSPSNKVTEKGKDVELRCDPISGHTALYWYRQSLGQGLEFLIYFQGNSAPDKSGLPSDRFSAERTGGSVSTLTIQRTQQEDSAVYLCASCRDRDNEQYFGPGTRLTVT.

This sequence joins TRBV6-4 and TRBJ2-1; D not resolved. Germline CDR1 reads MRHNA; CDR2 reads SNTAGT. The CDR3 is made up of 16 amino acids. V was shortened by 0 bases and J by 0 bases, with 9 bases between the two germline ends. As DNA, the CDR3 is TGTGCCAGCAGTGACTCGAGTCGAACCTCCTACAATGAGCAGTTCTTC. It encodes CASSDSSRTSYNEQFF.

V and J are TRBV27 and TRBJ2-1, with D unclear. Germline CDR1 reads MNHEY; CDR2 reads SMNVEV (reference sequence). The V gene lost 6 bases and the J gene lost 5 bases, with 11 bases spanning the gap. The CDR3 is 13 amino acids. CDR3 DNA sequence: TGTGCCAGCAGCTCGACTGGAGACAATGAGCAGTTCTTC. Encoded protein: CASSSTGDNEQFF.